The 16 T cell receptor beta chains given below trace back to one sample, sequenced in a study of T cell responses to AZD1222 COVID-19 vaccine. TCRdb's table, derived via immunoSEQ multiplex PCR, lists solely in-frame clones and lacks some. Of around 120,000 clones in the sample, 85% to 90% are singletons; the top ten hold about 7.4%. Sequencing was performed on peripheral blood, taken on day 0 of AZD1222 vaccination. All receptors come from an adult in good health.

The chain links TRBV27 to TRBJ2-7, with unresolved D. Trimming pared 4 bases from V and 5 bases from J, leaving 6 bases between. The V gene's germline CDR1 is MNHEY and CDR2 SMNVEV (reference sequence). The CDR3 loop spans 11 amino acids. The CDR3 coding sequence is TGTGCCAGCAGTTACAAGAACGAGCAGTACTTC. Protein: CASSYKNEQYF.

The chain links TRBV5-5 to TRBJ1-2; 9 nucleotides align to TRBD1. The CDR3 is 14 amino acids. V was pared by 4 bases and J by 8 bases, with 9 bases of the junction left unmatched. CDR1 is SGHKS, CDR2 YYEKEE, per germline (reference sequence). This chain's CDR3 is CASSHVDRGRGYTF. The CDR3 region has the DNA TGTGCCAGCAGCCACGTGGACAGGGGAAGAGGCTACACCTTC.

Comments on this clone: Because it lacks the conserved phenylalanine or tryptophan at the end, this CDR3 is likely a read error. The DNA is omitted, as the CDR3 cannot be located on it reliably, and the CDR3 follows TCRdb's listing. V is TRBV3-1 (or the pseudogene TRBV3-2) and J is TRBJ2-3. The CDR3 has 8 residues if both end residues are counted. Per germline, CDR1 LGHDT and CDR2 YNNKEL (reference sequence). This CDR3 reads CASSQGAP.

The V gene is TRBV7-2, the J gene TRBJ1-5; 12 bases line up with TRBD1. Germline V gene sequence: CDR1 SGHTA, CDR2 FQGNSA. V lost 0 bases and J lost 4; bases outside the gene matches: 4. The CDR3 covers 17 residues. This CDR3 reads CASSLAGTGGANQPQHF. Written as DNA, the CDR3 is TGTGCCAGCAGCTTAGCTGGGACAGGGGGCGCGAATCAGCCCCAGCATTTT.

The chain recombines TRBV28 with TRBJ1-1; a possible D gene is TRBD1 (6 bases). Trimming removed 10 bases from V and 1 base from J, with 13 bases in between. Germline V lookup: CDR1 MDHEN, CDR2 SYDVKM. The CDR3 extends over 13 amino acids. The CDR3 region has the DNA TGTGCCATCTACAGGGAGACGAACACTGAAGCTTTCTTT. Translated: CAIYRETNTEAFF.

J is TRBJ2-5 and V is TRBV19; 9 nucleotides match TRBD2. This CDR3 is 14 amino acids long. Trimming removed 5 bases from V and 5 bases from J; junction bases left unmatched: 6. Germline CDR1 LNHDA, CDR2 SQIVND (reference sequence). The CDR3 DNA reads as TGTGCCAGTAGTGCGGGACTAGCCCCCGAGACCCAGTACTTC. As protein: CASSAGLAPETQYF.

This clone was observed a single time. The chain is built from TRBV2 and TRBJ1-4, with no clear D. This CDR3 is built from 15 residues. V shed 2 bases and J shed 8 bases, with 15 bases lying between them. Germline CDR1 and CDR2: SNHLY and FYNNEI. CDR3 sequence: CASSELGTPGEKLFF. The CDR3 DNA is TGTGCCAGCAGTGAATTGGGAACACCGGGGGAAAAACTGTTTTTT.

V usage is TRBV3-1 (or the pseudogene TRBV3-2) and J usage is TRBJ1-1, with D hard to call. Trimming took 1 base from V and 5 from J, leaving 11 bases between them. This CDR3 has 14 residues. Germline CDR1 and CDR2: LGHDT and YNNKEL (reference sequence). CDR3 in amino acids: CASSQVSAGTEAFF. The CDR3 DNA reads as TGTGCCAGCAGCCAAGTTTCGGCCGGGACTGAAGCTTTCTTT.

V gene TRBV7-2 combines with J gene TRBJ1-6; the match to TRBD1 covers 9 bases. V was pared by 4 bases and J by 6 bases, with 4 bases of the junction left unmatched. The CDR3 covers 15 residues. Germline V lookup: CDR1 SGHTA, CDR2 FQGNSA. This chain's CDR3 is CASSSATGGNSPLHF. The CDR3 coding sequence is TGTGCCAGCAGCTCCGCGACAGGGGGTAATTCACCCCTCCACTTT.

V usage is TRBV27 and J usage is TRBJ2-7; TRBD2 matches at 7 bases. Germline V gene data show CDR1 as MNHEY and CDR2 as SMNVEV (reference sequence). Trimming took 5 bases from V and 0 from J; bases not matched to a gene: 7. The CDR3 has 15 amino acids. CDR3 amino acids: CASSAGRGSSYEQYF. The CDR3 region has the DNA TGTGCCAGCAGTGCAGGGCGGGGGAGCTCCTACGAGCAGTACTTC.

The gene calls are TRBV10-3 and TRBJ2-1; the D gene is possibly TRBD2 (5 bases). Germline values: CDR1 ENHRY, CDR2 SYGVKD. V was pared by 8 bases and J by 0 bases, with 14 bases between. The CDR3 covers 15 residues. CDR3 loop: CAIQSSGVSYNEQFF. The CDR3 DNA sequence: TGTGCCATCCAATCGTCCGGGGTCTCCTACAATGAGCAGTTCTTC.

The chain links TRBV9 to TRBJ1-1; D uncertain. The germline V gene has CDR1 SGDLS and CDR2 YYNGEE. V was shortened by 1 base and J by 3 bases, with 10 bases between the two germline ends. This CDR3 comprises 14 residues. CDR3 in DNA: TGTGCCAGCAGCGTATTATCTGGGGACACTGAAGCTTTCTTT. It encodes CASSVLSGDTEAFF.

This clone was observed a single time. The rearrangement uses TRBV9 and TRBJ2-3; TRBD1 matches at 8 bases. V shed 4 bases, J shed 5 bases, and the junction held 9 bases outside the gene matches. Looked up from germline, CDR1 is SGDLS and CDR2 is YYNGEE. The CDR3 totals 15 residues. The DNA of the CDR3 is TGTGCCAGCAGCCTTGGTCAGGGGGCTGGAGATACGCAGTATTTT. Amino acid sequence: CASSLGQGAGDTQYF.

As DNA, the CDR3 is TGTGCCAGTAGTGCTCGGAGGGGATGGGATCAGCCCCAGCATTTT. Translation: CASSARRGWDQPQHF. The genes are TRBV19 and TRBJ1-5; maybe TRBD1 (5 bases). The CDR3 is 15 amino acids. The germline gives CDR1 LNHDA, CDR2 SQIVND (reference sequence). Between the trimmed V and J ends, which lost 5 bases and 5 bases, there was a span of 16 bases. The variable domain in full, completed from reference TRBV19 and TRBJ1-5, reads DGGITQSPKYLFRKEGQNVTLSCEQNLNHDAMYWYRQDPGQGLRLIYYSQIVNDFQKGDIAEGYSVSREKKESFPLTVTSAQKNPTAFYLCASSARRGWDQPQHFGDGTRLSIL.

The sample holds a few counts of this clone. The rearrangement joins TRBV6-5 to TRBJ2-7; D is unclear. There are 12 residues in the CDR3. V shed 2 bases and J shed 4 bases, with 6 bases lying between them. The germline gives CDR1 MNHEY, CDR2 SVGAGI. The chain's CDR3 is CASSYNRYEQYF. CDR3 bases: TGTGCCAGCAGTTACAACCGATACGAGCAGTACTTC.

The chain joins TRBV19 to TRBJ2-7; the D is unclear. The germline V gene has CDR1 LNHDA and CDR2 SQIVND (reference sequence). CDR3 length: 15 residues. Trimming removed 1 base at V and 7 bases at J, with 17 bases between. The CDR3: CASSIAKDHYTEQYF. The CDR3 DNA reads TGTGCCAGTAGTATAGCCAAGGACCACTATACGGAGCAGTACTTC.